This TCR beta chain emerged from a study of post-analysis software for immune sequencing data (dated by TCRdb to the mid-2010s). Regarding the research as a whole: Relapsing-remitting, secondary progressive and progressive-relapsing multiple sclerosis were recorded as disease courses, and subtype annotation was lacking for some patients. The multiple sclerosis patient repertoires were compared with 10 to 12 previously published healthy control repertoires from donors aged about 6 to 28 years. A subset of samples was prepared in parallel using single-end sample barcoding, then pooled and co-amplified after Illumina adapter ligation. Beyond this particular receptor, the publication reports: Normalized Chao1 diversity was significantly lower in multiple sclerosis patients than controls, suggesting substantial peripheral T-cell clonal expansion. The multiple sclerosis patient group was slightly younger than the control group. When samples were clustered directly using the F measure, samples prepared in the same batch co-clustered strongly, which prompted a batch-effect correction. Four to six TRBV segments, including TRBV5-6, TRBV5-1 and TRBV20-1, were significantly more frequent in patients than controls.

In regard to this clonotype: Its recognized antigen is unknown. Base qualities are not provided; no much larger clone lies one nucleotide away.

Library preparation was by PCR. The run used an Illumina HiSeq 2500. To reduce PCR and sequencing biases, unique molecular identifiers were incorporated into the TCR beta cDNA libraries. Every 1 to 10 million input T cells yielded roughly 500,000 cDNA molecules, meaning each molecule approximated one T cell. The patient libraries were prepared and sequenced using the same protocol as the earlier healthy control dataset. Within a given batch, samples were prepared together, multiplexed and sequenced on the same HiSeq lane. In the authors' own workflow: MIGEC handled the raw barcoded reads, throwing out single-read molecular identifier groups before consensus assembly and CDR3 extraction. Clonotype tables were post-analysed with VDJtools, and diversity was normalized by down-sampling all datasets to the smallest sample size. Repertoire overlap clustering matched CDR3 amino acid but not nucleotide sequences to correct batch-related cross-sample contamination. The raw public reads went through TCRdb reprocessing: fastp at Q25, MiXCR clone calling, in-frame beta chains kept. All rows with the same CDR3 protein become a single entry with the most common DNA and genes. These V and J calls derive from TCRdb rather than the authors' analysis. The sample table shows roughly 600,000 distinct CDR3 sequences, and around 40% are seen once. Jointly, the top ten make up under 2% of the sample.

To demonstrate the VDJtools post-analysis software, TCR beta repertoires were profiled from the peripheral blood of 10 to 15 young patients with multiple sclerosis. The multiple sclerosis patients were children and adolescents ranging in age from about 6 to 17 years. The CDR3 goes from the cysteine to the phenylalanine over 17 residues. This entry keeps only the CDR3 DNA: 51 bases, framed from base 1. V has 6 bases trimmed and J has 0 bases trimmed; junction bases matching no gene number 11. The CDR1 and CDR2 encoded by the germline V gene are SGHRS and YFSETQ. The TCR comes from a girl aged 10-17 years with multiple sclerosis. The rearrangement joined TRBV5-1 to TRBJ2-7; TRBD2 lines up with 11 middle nucleotides. The sample was blood. The bases read TGCGCCAGCAACTCTCCCCTAGCGGGGGGCCTCTCCTACGAGCAGTACTTC. It specifies CASNSPLAGGLSYEQYF.